This TCR beta chain stems from a study of T-cell memory formation after mild COVID-19. Across the study: Clusters of TCRs were largely donor specific.

CDR1 SGDLS and CDR2 YYNGEE come from the germline V gene. The CDR3 runs to 14 residues. The V end lost 4 bases, the J end lost 5 bases, and 15 bases lay between the germline ends. This clonotype was found a few times. Antigen: not known. The study's findings and limits: The study found contracting CD4+ clones mainly in CM and EM and contracting CD8+ clones in EMRA. Pre-infection memory held some responding clones, suggesting pre-existing cross-reactive T cells responded.

A single record per CDR3 protein comes from TCRdb applying MiXCR to the 5' RACE reads. The sample contains roughly 100,000 distinct CDR3 sequences, around 11% of which appear only once. The origin of this receptor is an adult woman who had mild COVID-19 (a few samples of this study predate the infection). Cell type and time point are not known. The sequencing sample was made of PBMCs or a T cell subset sorted from them (not recorded which). The chain carries TRBV9 and TRBJ1-1, with D perhaps matching TRBD1 (5 bases). The CDR3 region has the DNA TGTGCCAGCAGCACACCACACGGGGGGACTGAAGCTTTCTTT. Encoded protein: CASSTPHGGTEAFF. The complete variable domain, with remaining parts taken from reference TRBV9 and TRBJ1-1, reads DSGVTQTPKHLITATGQRVTLRCSPRSGDLSVYWYQQSLDQGLQFLIQYYNGEERAKGNILERFSAQQFPDLHSELNLSSLELGDSALYFCASSTPHGGTEAFFGQGTRLTVV.